The clone carrying this T cell receptor (beta chain) was recorded a few times. Trimming stripped 1 base from V and 2 bases from J, with 12 bases between. CDR3 size: 15 residues. The germline V gene encodes CDR1 LNHDA and CDR2 SQIVND (reference sequence). The sample is drawn from a study of molecular identifiers for immune sequencing clone quantification. TCRdb reprocessed the PCR reads via MiXCR and lists one record per CDR3 protein. Among some 91,000 distinct CDR3 sequences listed, less than 25% were seen once. This TCR was recovered from a human donor in good health. Some libraries in this study had Jurkat cell RNA spiked in. The chain recombines TRBV19 with TRBJ2-7; D may match TRBD1 or TRBD2 (5 bases each). Sequences were obtained from naive CD8+ T cells from blood, with Jurkat cell RNA spiked in. Subset defined: FACS-sorted CD8+CD4-CCR7+CD45RA+ naive T cells. CDR3 DNA sequence: TGTGCCAGTAGTATAGCCCCCGGGACCCCCTACGAGCAGTACTTC. Its protein product is CASSIAPGTPYEQYF.